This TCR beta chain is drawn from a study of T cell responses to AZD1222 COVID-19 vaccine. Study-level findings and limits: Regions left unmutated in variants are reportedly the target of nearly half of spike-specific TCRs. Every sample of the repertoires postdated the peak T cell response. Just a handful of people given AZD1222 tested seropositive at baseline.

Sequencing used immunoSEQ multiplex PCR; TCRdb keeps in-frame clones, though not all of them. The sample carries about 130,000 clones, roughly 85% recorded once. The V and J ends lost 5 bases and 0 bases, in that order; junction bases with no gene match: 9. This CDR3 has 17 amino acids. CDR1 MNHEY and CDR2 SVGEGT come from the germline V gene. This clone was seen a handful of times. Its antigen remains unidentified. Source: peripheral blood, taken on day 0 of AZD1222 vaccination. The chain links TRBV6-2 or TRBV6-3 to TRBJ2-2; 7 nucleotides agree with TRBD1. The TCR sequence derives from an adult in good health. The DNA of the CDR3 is TGTGCCAGCAGTCCCGGACAGGCGAAGGCGAACACCGGGGAGCTGTTTTTT. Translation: CASSPGQAKANTGELFF.